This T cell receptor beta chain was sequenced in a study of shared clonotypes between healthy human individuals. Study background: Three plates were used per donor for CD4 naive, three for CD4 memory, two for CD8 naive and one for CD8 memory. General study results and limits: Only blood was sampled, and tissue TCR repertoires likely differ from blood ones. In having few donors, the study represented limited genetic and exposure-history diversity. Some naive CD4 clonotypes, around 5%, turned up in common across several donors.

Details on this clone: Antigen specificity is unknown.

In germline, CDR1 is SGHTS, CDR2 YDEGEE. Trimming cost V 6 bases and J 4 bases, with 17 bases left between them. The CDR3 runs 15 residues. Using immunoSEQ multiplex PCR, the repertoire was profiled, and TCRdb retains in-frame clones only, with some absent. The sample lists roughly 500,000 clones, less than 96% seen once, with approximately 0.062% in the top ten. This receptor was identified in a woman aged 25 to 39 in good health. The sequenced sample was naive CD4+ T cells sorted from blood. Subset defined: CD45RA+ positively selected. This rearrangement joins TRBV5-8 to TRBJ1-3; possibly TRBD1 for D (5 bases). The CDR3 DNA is TGTGCCAGCACCCTCACGTGGGGGTCCGGAAACACCATATATTTT. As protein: CASTLTWGSGNTIYF.